The 27 T cell receptor beta chains given below trace back to one sample, sequenced in a study of multiple sclerosis patients with progressive multifocal leukoencephalopathy. Time point in this sample: time of PML onset. Only in-frame clones appear in the TCRdb table, and some are missing; sequencing was by immunoSEQ multiplex PCR. The repertoire has more than 30,000 clones, roughly 90% of them found once; the top ten carry about 5.7%. Here the sequenced sample was PBMCs, taken from a patient treated with natalizumab. These receptors were obtained from a woman aged 35 to 49 with progressive multifocal leukoencephalopathy.

V usage is TRBV27 and J usage is TRBJ2-7; 8 bases fit TRBD2. The CDR3 is 14 residues long. Germline loops: CDR1 MNHEY, CDR2 SMNVEV (reference sequence). Trimming removed 2 bases from V and 6 bases from J; junction bases left unmatched: 6. The CDR3, as DNA: TGTGCCAGCAGTTTACACGGGAGGGCAGGCGAGCAGTACTTC. Its translation is CASSLHGRAGEQYF.

The V gene is TRBV5-1, the J gene TRBJ1-2, with TRBD1 identical over 8 bases. This CDR3 region has 14 residues. Germline CDR1 SGHRS, CDR2 YFSETQ. With V trimmed by 3 bases and J by 4 bases, 5 bases remained unmatched. CDR3 residues: CASSSDRVAYGYTF. The CDR3 DNA sequence: TGCGCCAGCAGCTCGGACAGGGTCGCCTATGGCTACACCTTC.

The rearrangement joins TRBV11-3 to TRBJ2-7; TRBD2 might be the D (5 bases). CDR3 length: 13 residues. V was trimmed by 5 bases and J by 4 bases, leaving 12 bases between them. The germline V gene encodes CDR1 SGHNT and CDR2 YENEEA. Written as DNA, the CDR3 is TGTGCCAGCAGCCCAGGACTCGTATACGAGCAGTACTTC. Protein: CASSPGLVYEQYF. Using reference TRBV11-3 and TRBJ2-7 for the parts outside the CDR3, the full variable domain is EAGVVQSPRYKIIEKKQPVAFWCNPISGHNTLYWYLQNLGQGPELLIRYENEEAVDDSQLPKDRFSAERLKGVDSTLKIQPAELGDSAVYLCASSPGLVYEQYFGPGTRLTVT.

This chain joins TRBV2 and TRBJ2-7; TRBD1 matches 8 bases. The CDR3 covers 15 residues. Germline V gene sequence: CDR1 SNHLY, CDR2 FYNNEI. Trimming at V came to 7 bases and at J to 1 base, leaving 9 bases not matched to a gene. DNA of the CDR3: TGTGCCAGCATTGGTGGCCAGGGGGCTTCCTACGAGCAGTACTTC. It translates to CASIGGQGASYEQYF. The complete variable domain, with remaining parts taken from reference TRBV2 and TRBJ2-7, reads EPEVTQTPSHQVTQMGQEVILRCVPISNHLYFYWYRQILGQKVEFLVSFYNNEISEKSEIFDDQFSVERPDGSNFTLKIRSTKLEDSAMYFCASIGGQGASYEQYFGPGTRLTVT.

This rearrangement joins TRBV5-1 to TRBJ2-1; 11 bases are a match to TRBD2. The CDR3 is made up of 16 amino acids. The germline V gene encodes CDR1 SGHRS and CDR2 YFSETQ. V lost 3 bases to trimming and J lost 3 bases; unmatched junction nucleotides: 5. The CDR3 DNA is TGCGCCAGCAGCTCCAAACTAGCGGGGGTCTACAATGAGCAGTTCTTC. It codes for CASSSKLAGVYNEQFF.

The chain has TRBV4-1 and TRBJ2-5; 13 bases align to TRBD2. The CDR3 sequence is 16 residues long. Trimming removed 2 bases from V and 5 bases from J; junction bases left unmatched: 5. Germline values: CDR1 MGHRA, CDR2 YSYEKL. CDR3 sequence: CASSQTSGGALETQYF. The CDR3 DNA reads TGCGCCAGCAGCCAAACTAGCGGGGGGGCCCTCGAGACCCAGTACTTC.

The chain links TRBV4-3 to TRBJ2-1; 11 bases match TRBD2. The ends lost 4 bases at V and 7 bases at J; junction bases unmatched: 9. Germline V gene lookup returns CDR1 LGHNA and CDR2 YSLEER. CDR3 size: 16 residues. The CDR3 region has the DNA TGCGCCAGCAGCCGGATGACTAGCGGGGACTCTAATGAGCAGTTCTTC. Amino acids: CASSRMTSGDSNEQFF.

The chain couples TRBV5-5 to TRBJ1-2; a weak D match, TRBD1 (5 bases). The germline CDR1 and CDR2 sequences are SGHKS and YYEKEE (reference sequence). The CDR3 sequence is 16 residues long. Trimming took off 1 base at V and 4 bases at J, with 17 bases between the two ends. Here the CDR3 DNA reads TGTGCCAGCAGCTTGAGTAGTTTCGGGAGGGGCTATGGCTACACCTTC. Translated, it gives CASSLSSFGRGYGYTF.

The V call is TRBV19, the J call TRBJ1-5; 8 bases fit TRBD1. CDR1 and CDR2 from the germline V gene are LNHDA and SQIVND (reference sequence). The V gene end was trimmed by 3 bases and the J gene end by 6 bases; junction bases not matched to a gene: 10. CDR3 length: 16 residues. The DNA of the CDR3 is TGTGCCAGTAGTATGACCGGCAGGGGGCGAGTTCAGCCCCAGCATTTT. It yields the protein CASSMTGRGRVQPQHF.

The chain uses TRBV6-5 and TRBJ2-3; D perhaps matches TRBD2 (5 bases). There are 15 residues in the CDR3. Germline V CDR1 and CDR2: MNHEY, SVGAGI. With 4 bases removed from V and 7 bases from J, the gap between germline ends came to 18 bases. The CDR3, as DNA: TGTGCCAGCAGTTTGGCCCCGGAGGCCCCCTATACGCAGTATTTT. Translated: CASSLAPEAPYTQYF.

V usage is TRBV5-4 and J usage is TRBJ2-1; perhaps D is TRBD1 or TRBD2 (5 bases each). This CDR3 region has 15 residues. Germline CDR1 reads SGHNT; CDR2 reads YYREEE (reference sequence). CDR3 in amino acids: CVRSGPRPSYNEQFF. The CDR3 DNA sequence: TGTGTTCGCTCGGGGCCTCGGCCGTCCTACAATGAGCAGTTCTTC.

This chain links TRBV11-2 with TRBJ2-5; D not resolved. Between the trimmed V and J ends, which lost 0 bases and 11 bases, there was a span of 16 bases. Per germline, CDR1 SGHAT and CDR2 FQNNGV. CDR3 length equals 14 residues. In nucleotides, the CDR3 is TGTGCCAGCAGCTTAGAGTTGCAAGGGTATGCTCAGTACTTC. This sequence encodes CASSLELQGYAQYF.

The chain uses TRBV30 and TRBJ2-7, with TRBD1 matching 9 bases. The CDR3 spans 13 residues. The germline CDR1 and CDR2 sequences are GTSNPN and SVGIG (reference sequence). With 4 bases clipped from V and 5 bases from J, the junction kept 6 bases outside the gene matches. The CDR3 DNA is TGTGCCTGGAAAGGACAGGGGACGCACGAGCAGTACTTC. It is translated as CAWKGQGTHEQYF.

Only a few counts were recorded for this clone. V gene TRBV7-2 combines with J gene TRBJ2-7, with 9 bases identical to TRBD1. The length of the CDR3 is 13 residues. Germline V lookup: CDR1 SGHTA, CDR2 FQGNSA. Losses at the gene ends were 5 bases for V and 4 bases for J; bases not matched to a gene: 3. As DNA, the CDR3 is TGTGCCAGCAGCGGGACAGGGTTGTACGAGCAGTACTTC. Translating gives CASSGTGLYEQYF. Full variable domain (missing parts from reference TRBV7-2 and TRBJ2-7): GAGVSQSPSNKVTEKGKDVELRCDPISGHTALYWYRQSLGQGLEFLIYFQGNSAPDKSGLPSDRFSAERTGGSVSTLTIQRTQQEDSAVYLCASSGTGLYEQYFGPGTRLTVT.

This chain links TRBV28 with TRBJ2-1, with 15 nucleotides matching TRBD2. Germline lookup yields CDR1 MDHEN and CDR2 SYDVKM. J was trimmed by 4 bases and V by 4 bases; bases with no gene match: 2. CDR3 length: 16 residues. In DNA, the CDR3 is TGTGCCAGCAGTTACGGGACTAGCGGGAGGTACAATGAGCAGTTCTTC. This encodes CASSYGTSGRYNEQFF.

The chain couples TRBV7-3 to TRBJ2-1; D may match TRBD1 or TRBD2 (5 bases each). The CDR3 loop spans 15 amino acids. Trimming left V 3 bases short and J 8 bases short, with 17 bases between. Germline loops: CDR1 SGHTA, CDR2 FQGTGA. The CDR3 DNA sequence: TGTGCCAGCAGCTTCACCCGGGACGGTGGTGATGAGCAGTTCTTC. Its translation is CASSFTRDGGDEQFF.

V usage is TRBV6-1 and J usage is TRBJ2-3; weak D call: TRBD2 (5 bases). Germline V gene sequence: CDR1 MNHNS, CDR2 SASEGT. V was cut by 4 bases and J by 2 bases, with 10 bases left in between. The CDR3 is made up of 14 amino acids. CDR3 in DNA: TGTGCCAGCAGTGTACCCGGACTCACAGATACGCAGTATTTT. As protein: CASSVPGLTDTQYF.

The chain has TRBV6-1 and TRBJ1-2; D remains unclear. V lost 7 bases and J lost 6, with 15 bases in between. Germline lookup yields CDR1 MNHNS and CDR2 SASEGT. The CDR3 spans 13 residues. The CDR3 sequence is CASTTQTGNGYTF. In DNA, the CDR3 is TGTGCCAGCACAACACAGACGGGTAATGGCTACACCTTC.

This clone has just a few counts. The chain joins TRBV18 to TRBJ1-3; unclear D gene. Germline lookup yields CDR1 KGHSH and CDR2 LQKENI. The CDR3 is 15 amino acids. V lost 7 bases, J lost 0 bases, and 13 bases lay in between. The chain's CDR3 is CASYRRGSSGNTIYF. The CDR3 nucleotides read TGTGCCAGCTACCGACGCGGGAGCTCTGGAAACACCATATATTTT. The entire variable domain, with the rest obtained from reference TRBV18 and TRBJ1-3, is as follows: NAGVMQNPRHLVRRRGQEARLRCSPMKGHSHVYWYRQLPEEGLKFMVYLQKENIIDESGMPKERFSAEFPKEGPSILRIQQVVRGDSAAYFCASYRRGSSGNTIYFGEGSWLTVV.

Details on this clone: The same CDR3 also results from other DNA sequences found in this sample. The chain combines TRBV2 with TRBJ2-5; D perhaps matches TRBD2 (6 bases). The germline CDR1 and CDR2 sequences are SNHLY and FYNNEI. V was pared by 6 bases and J by 5 bases, with 16 bases between. The CDR3 is 14 amino acids. CDR3 amino acids: CASRIQAGMETQYF. The CDR3, as DNA: TGTGCCAGCAGGATACAGGCGGGAATGGAGACCCAGTACTTC. The whole variable domain, filled in from reference TRBV2 and TRBJ2-5, reads EPEVTQTPSHQVTQMGQEVILRCVPISNHLYFYWYRQILGQKVEFLVSFYNNEISEKSEIFDDQFSVERPDGSNFTLKIRSTKLEDSAMYFCASRIQAGMETQYFGPGTRLLVL.

This clone came up once. CDR3 coding DNA: TGTGCCAGCAGTGAAGAGAGGGGCTACGAGCAGTACTTC. This sequence encodes CASSEERGYEQYF. The chain carries TRBV6-1 and TRBJ2-7; D is perhaps TRBD1 or TRBD2 (5 bases each). Germline V gene lookup returns CDR1 MNHNS and CDR2 SASEGT. V shed 1 base and J shed 3 bases, with 7 bases lying between them. The CDR3 covers 13 residues.

The rearrangement joins TRBV6-5 to TRBJ2-7; 12 nucleotides line up with TRBD1. The junction had 10 bases not matched to a gene; V was cut back by 7 bases and J by 6 bases. Per germline, CDR1 MNHEY and CDR2 SVGAGI. This CDR3 spans 15 amino acids. In DNA, the CDR3 is TGTGCCAGCAACCGCCCGGGACAGGGGGCTGCCGAGCAGTACTTC. Residues: CASNRPGQGAAEQYF.

CDR3 residues: CASSLAWNEQFF. The CDR3 DNA sequence: TGTGCCAGCAGCTTAGCCTGGAATGAGCAGTTCTTC. J is TRBJ2-1 and V is TRBV7-2, with unresolved D. The V and J ends lost 0 bases and 7 bases respectively, with 4 bases between them. In germline, CDR1 is SGHTA, CDR2 FQGNSA. The CDR3 has 12 residues.

The CDR3 DNA reads TGCGCCAGCAGCTTGGTAGGGGGCGTCGAGACCCAGTACTTC. Its protein product is CASSLVGGVETQYF. This chain connects TRBV5-1 to TRBJ2-5; 7 bases line up with TRBD1. Per germline, CDR1 SGHRS and CDR2 YFSETQ. With 0 bases clipped from V and 5 bases from J, the junction kept 4 bases outside the gene matches. The CDR3 consists of 14 residues.

The chain links TRBV28 to TRBJ2-7, with D tentatively TRBD2 (6 bases). This CDR3 has 13 amino acids. Trimming removed 7 bases from V and 5 bases from J, with 15 bases in between. Per germline, CDR1 MDHEN and CDR2 SYDVKM. For the CDR3, the DNA is TGTGCCAGCAACTCCGGGAGACTCCACGAGCAGTACTTC. Residues: CASNSGRLHEQYF.

This sequence joins TRBV7-2 and TRBJ2-6; D is ambiguous. CDR3 size: 17 residues. The V gene lost 3 bases and the J gene lost 5 bases, with 17 bases spanning the gap. Looked up from germline, CDR1 is SGHTA and CDR2 is FQGNSA. CDR3 DNA: TGTGCCAGCAGCTTCATAAGACGACAAAGTCGGGCCAACGTCCTGACTTTC. As protein: CASSFIRRQSRANVLTF. Combining the CDR3 with reference TRBV7-2 and TRBJ2-6 gives the whole variable domain GAGVSQSPSNKVTEKGKDVELRCDPISGHTALYWYRQSLGQGLEFLIYFQGNSAPDKSGLPSDRFSAERTGGSVSTLTIQRTQQEDSAVYLCASSFIRRQSRANVLTFGAGSRLTVL.

The rearrangement uses TRBV4-2 and TRBJ1-1, with D tentatively TRBD1 (6 bases). CDR3 length: 15 residues. CDR1 is LGHNA and CDR2 is YNFKEQ in the germline V gene. V lost 0 bases and J 1 base, leaving 9 bases between the germline ends. Here the CDR3 DNA reads TGTGCCAGCAGCCAAGATGCACAGGGGAACACTGAAGCTTTCTTT. Translating it yields CASSQDAQGNTEAFF.